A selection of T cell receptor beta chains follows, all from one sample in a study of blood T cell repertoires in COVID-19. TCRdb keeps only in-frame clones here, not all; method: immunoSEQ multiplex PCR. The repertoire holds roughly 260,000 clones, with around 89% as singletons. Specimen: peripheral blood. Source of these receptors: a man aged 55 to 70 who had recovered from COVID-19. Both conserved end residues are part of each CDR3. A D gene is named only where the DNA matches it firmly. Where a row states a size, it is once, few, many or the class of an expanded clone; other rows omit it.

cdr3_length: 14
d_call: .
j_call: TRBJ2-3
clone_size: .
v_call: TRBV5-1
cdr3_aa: CASSAGLSTDTQYF
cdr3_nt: TGCGCCAGCAGCGCGGGACTTTCCACAGATACGCAGTATTTT

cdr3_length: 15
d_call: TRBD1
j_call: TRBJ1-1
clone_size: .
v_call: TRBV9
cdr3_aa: CASSVTGVVNTEAFF
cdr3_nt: TGTGCCAGCAGCGTTACAGGGGTCGTGAACACTGAAGCTTTCTTT

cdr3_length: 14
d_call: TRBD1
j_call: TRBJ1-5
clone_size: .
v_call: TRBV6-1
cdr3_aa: CASSDRGRNQPQHF
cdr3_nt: TGTGCCAGCAGTGACAGGGGGCGGAATCAGCCCCAGCATTTT

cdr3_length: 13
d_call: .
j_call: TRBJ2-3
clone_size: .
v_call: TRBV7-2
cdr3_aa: CASSPQRGDTQYF
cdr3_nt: TGTGCCAGCAGCCCCCAGAGGGGGGATACGCAGTATTTT

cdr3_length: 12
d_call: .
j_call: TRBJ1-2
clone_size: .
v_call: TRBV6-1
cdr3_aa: CASSDGTGGYTF
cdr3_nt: TGTGCCAGCAGTGACGGGACTGGCGGCTACACCTTC

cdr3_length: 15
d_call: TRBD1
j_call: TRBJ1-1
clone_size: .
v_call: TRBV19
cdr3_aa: CASSDGQAGLTEAFF
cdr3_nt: TGTGCCAGTAGCGACGGACAGGCCGGACTCACTGAAGCTTTCTTT

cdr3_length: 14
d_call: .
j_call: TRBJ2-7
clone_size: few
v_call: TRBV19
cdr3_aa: CASSTGGYSYEQYF
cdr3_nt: TGTGCCAGTAGTACTGGCGGTTACTCCTACGAGCAGTACTTC

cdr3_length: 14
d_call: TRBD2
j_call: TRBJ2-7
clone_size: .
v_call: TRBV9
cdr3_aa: CASSPGREGYEQYF
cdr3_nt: TGTGCCAGCAGCCCCGGGAGGGAAGGCTACGAGCAGTACTTC

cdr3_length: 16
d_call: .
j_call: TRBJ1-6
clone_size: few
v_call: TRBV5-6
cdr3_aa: CASSLTVTGQNSPLHF
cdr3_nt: TGTGCCAGCAGCTTGACGGTGACAGGCCAAAATTCACCCCTCCACTTT

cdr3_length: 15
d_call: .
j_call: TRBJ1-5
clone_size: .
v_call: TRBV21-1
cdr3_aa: CASSKQGGSDQPQHF
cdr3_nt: TGTGCCAGCAGCAAACAAGGGGGCTCTGATCAGCCCCAGCATTTT

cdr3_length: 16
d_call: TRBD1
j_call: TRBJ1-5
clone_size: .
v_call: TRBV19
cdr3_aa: CASSLRDRTSNQPQHF
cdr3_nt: TGTGCCAGTAGTCTCCGGGACAGAACCAGCAATCAGCCCCAGCATTTT

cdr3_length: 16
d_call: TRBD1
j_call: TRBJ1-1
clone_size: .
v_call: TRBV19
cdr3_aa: CASSMGIRQGSTEAFF
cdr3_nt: TGTGCCAGTAGTATGGGGATACGACAGGGGAGCACTGAAGCTTTCTTT

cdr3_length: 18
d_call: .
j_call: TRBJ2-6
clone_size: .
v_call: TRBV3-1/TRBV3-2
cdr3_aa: CASSHLARRRAGANVLTF
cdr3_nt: TGTGCCAGCAGCCACCTGGCCCGAAGGAGGGCTGGGGCCAACGTCCTGACTTTC

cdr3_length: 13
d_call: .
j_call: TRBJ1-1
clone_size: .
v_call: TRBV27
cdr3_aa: CASSFVQGTEAFF
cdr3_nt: TGTGCCAGCAGTTTCGTACAGGGTACTGAAGCTTTCTTT

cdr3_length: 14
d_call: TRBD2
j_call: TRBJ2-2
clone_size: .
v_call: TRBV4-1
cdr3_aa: CASSQDAGGRELFF
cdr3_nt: TGCGCCAGCAGCCAAGACGCGGGGGGACGGGAGCTGTTTTTT

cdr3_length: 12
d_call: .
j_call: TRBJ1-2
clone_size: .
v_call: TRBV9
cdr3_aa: CASGAHYYGYTF
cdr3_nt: TGTGCCAGCGGGGCCCATTACTATGGCTACACCTTC

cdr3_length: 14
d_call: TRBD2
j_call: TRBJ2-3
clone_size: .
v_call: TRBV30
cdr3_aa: CAWRVAGGTDTQYF
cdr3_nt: TGTGCCTGGAGGGTAGCGGGGGGCACAGATACGCAGTATTTT

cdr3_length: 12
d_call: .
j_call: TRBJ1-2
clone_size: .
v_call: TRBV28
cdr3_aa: CASSGQHYGYTF
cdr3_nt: TGTGCCAGCAGTGGACAGCACTATGGCTACACCTTC

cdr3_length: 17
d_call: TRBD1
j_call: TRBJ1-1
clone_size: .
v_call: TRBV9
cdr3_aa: CASSPNLRQGANTEAFF
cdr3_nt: TGTGCCAGCAGCCCCAACCTCCGACAGGGGGCGAACACTGAAGCTTTCTTT

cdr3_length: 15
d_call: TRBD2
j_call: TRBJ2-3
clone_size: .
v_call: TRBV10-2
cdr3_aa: CASSDFSGGTDTQYF
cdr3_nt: TGCGCCAGCAGTGACTTCAGCGGGGGGACAGATACGCAGTATTTT

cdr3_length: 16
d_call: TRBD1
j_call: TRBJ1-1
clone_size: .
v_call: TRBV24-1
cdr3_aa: CATSDSRTGVWTEAFF
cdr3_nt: TGTGCCACCAGTGATTCCAGGACAGGGGTGTGGACTGAAGCTTTCTTT

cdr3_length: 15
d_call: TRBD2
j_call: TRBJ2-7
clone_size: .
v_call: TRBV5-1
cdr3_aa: CASSLAAGGPYEQYF
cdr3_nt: TGCGCCAGCAGCTTGGCAGCGGGGGGGCCTTACGAGCAGTACTTC

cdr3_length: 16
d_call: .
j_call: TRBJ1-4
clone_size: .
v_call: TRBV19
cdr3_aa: CASSISPRATNEKLFF
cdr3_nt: TGTGCCAGTAGTATTTCTCCGCGGGCAACTAATGAAAAACTGTTTTTT

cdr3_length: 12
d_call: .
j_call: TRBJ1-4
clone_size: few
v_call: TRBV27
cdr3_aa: CASSGQNEKLFF
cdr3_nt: TGTGCCAGCAGTGGACAGAATGAAAAACTGTTTTTT

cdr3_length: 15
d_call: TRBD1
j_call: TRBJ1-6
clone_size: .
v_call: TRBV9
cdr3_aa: CASSPSRQGTSPLHF
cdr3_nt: TGTGCCAGCAGCCCCTCCCGACAGGGTACTTCACCCCTCCACTTT

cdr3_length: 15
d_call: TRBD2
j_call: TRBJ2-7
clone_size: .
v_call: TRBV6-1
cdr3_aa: CASSKATSGGYEQYF
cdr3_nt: TGTGCCAGCAGTAAAGCGACTAGCGGCGGCTACGAGCAGTACTTC

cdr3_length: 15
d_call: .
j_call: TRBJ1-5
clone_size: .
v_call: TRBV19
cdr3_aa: CASSIGAGGNQPQHF
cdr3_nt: TGTGCCAGTAGTATAGGGGCGGGGGGCAATCAGCCCCAGCATTTT

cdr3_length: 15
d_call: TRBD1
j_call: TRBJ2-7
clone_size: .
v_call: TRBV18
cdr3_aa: CASSLRQGSSYEQYF
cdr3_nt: TGTGCCAGCTCATTAAGACAGGGGAGCTCCTACGAGCAGTACTTC

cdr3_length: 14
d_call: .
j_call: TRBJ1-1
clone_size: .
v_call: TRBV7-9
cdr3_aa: CASSLGQENTEAFF
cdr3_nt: TGTGCCAGCAGCTTAGGGCAGGAGAACACTGAAGCTTTCTTT

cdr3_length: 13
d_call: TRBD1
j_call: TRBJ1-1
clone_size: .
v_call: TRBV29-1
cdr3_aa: CSVFAGGQTEAFF
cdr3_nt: TGCAGCGTTTTCGCAGGGGGGCAGACTGAAGCTTTCTTT

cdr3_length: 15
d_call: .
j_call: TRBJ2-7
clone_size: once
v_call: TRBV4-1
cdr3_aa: CASSQVLTPFYEQYF
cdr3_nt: TGCGCCAGCAGCCAAGTGCTAACCCCTTTCTACGAGCAGTACTTC

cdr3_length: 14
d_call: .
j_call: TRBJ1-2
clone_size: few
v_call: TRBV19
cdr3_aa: CASSPRGGPYGYTF
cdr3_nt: TGTGCCAGTAGCCCCAGGGGCGGCCCATACGGCTACACCTTC

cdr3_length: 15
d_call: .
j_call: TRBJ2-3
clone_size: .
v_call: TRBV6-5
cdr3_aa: CASSKGNPDTDTQYF
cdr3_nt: TGTGCCAGCAGCAAGGGGAACCCTGACACAGATACGCAGTATTTT

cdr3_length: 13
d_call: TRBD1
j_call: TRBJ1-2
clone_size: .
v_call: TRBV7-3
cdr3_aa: CASSPGQNYGYTF
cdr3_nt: TGTGCCAGCAGCCCGGGACAGAACTATGGCTACACCTTC

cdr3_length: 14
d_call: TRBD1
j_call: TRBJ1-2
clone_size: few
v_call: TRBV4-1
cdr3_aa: CASSQGQANYGYTF
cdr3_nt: TGCGCCAGCAGCCAGGGACAGGCTAACTATGGCTACACCTTC

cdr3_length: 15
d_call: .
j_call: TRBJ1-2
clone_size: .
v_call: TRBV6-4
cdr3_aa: CASRAGTTSPHGYTF
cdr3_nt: TGTGCCAGCCGAGCCGGGACAACTTCACCTCATGGCTACACCTTC

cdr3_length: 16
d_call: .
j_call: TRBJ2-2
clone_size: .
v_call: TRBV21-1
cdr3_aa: CASPKGNRVGSGELFF
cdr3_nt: TGTGCCAGCCCCAAAGGAAACAGGGTAGGTTCCGGGGAGCTGTTTTTT

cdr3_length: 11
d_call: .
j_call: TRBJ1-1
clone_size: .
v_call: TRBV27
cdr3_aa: CASRSRGWTFF
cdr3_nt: TGTGCCAGCAGGTCTCGAGGGTGGACTTTCTTT

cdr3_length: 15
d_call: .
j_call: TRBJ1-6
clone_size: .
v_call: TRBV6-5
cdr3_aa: CASSYSVRGLSPLHF
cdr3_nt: TGTGCCAGCAGTTACTCTGTTAGGGGATTATCACCCCTCCACTTT

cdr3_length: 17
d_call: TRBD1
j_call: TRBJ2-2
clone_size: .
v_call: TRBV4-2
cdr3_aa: CASSQDQGAANTGELFF
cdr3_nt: TGTGCCAGCAGCCAAGATCAGGGGGCGGCGAACACCGGGGAGCTGTTTTTT

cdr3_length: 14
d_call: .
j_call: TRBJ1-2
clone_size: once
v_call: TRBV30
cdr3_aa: CAWSPRGVNYGYTF
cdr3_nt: TGTGCCTGGAGTCCACGGGGGGTAAACTATGGCTACACCTTC

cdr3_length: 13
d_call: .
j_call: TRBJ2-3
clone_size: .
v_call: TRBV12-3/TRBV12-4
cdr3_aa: CASSLPQGRAQYF
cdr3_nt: TGTGCCAGCAGCCTACCCCAGGGTCGAGCGCAGTATTTT

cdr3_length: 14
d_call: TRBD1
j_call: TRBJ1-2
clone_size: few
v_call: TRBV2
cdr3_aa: CASRSGQGNYGYTF
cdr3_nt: TGTGCCAGCAGATCTGGACAGGGGAACTATGGCTACACCTTC

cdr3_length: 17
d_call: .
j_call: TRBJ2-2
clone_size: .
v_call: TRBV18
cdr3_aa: CASSPLEWTVNTGELFF
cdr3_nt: TGTGCCAGCTCACCCCTTGAATGGACAGTGAACACCGGGGAGCTGTTTTTT